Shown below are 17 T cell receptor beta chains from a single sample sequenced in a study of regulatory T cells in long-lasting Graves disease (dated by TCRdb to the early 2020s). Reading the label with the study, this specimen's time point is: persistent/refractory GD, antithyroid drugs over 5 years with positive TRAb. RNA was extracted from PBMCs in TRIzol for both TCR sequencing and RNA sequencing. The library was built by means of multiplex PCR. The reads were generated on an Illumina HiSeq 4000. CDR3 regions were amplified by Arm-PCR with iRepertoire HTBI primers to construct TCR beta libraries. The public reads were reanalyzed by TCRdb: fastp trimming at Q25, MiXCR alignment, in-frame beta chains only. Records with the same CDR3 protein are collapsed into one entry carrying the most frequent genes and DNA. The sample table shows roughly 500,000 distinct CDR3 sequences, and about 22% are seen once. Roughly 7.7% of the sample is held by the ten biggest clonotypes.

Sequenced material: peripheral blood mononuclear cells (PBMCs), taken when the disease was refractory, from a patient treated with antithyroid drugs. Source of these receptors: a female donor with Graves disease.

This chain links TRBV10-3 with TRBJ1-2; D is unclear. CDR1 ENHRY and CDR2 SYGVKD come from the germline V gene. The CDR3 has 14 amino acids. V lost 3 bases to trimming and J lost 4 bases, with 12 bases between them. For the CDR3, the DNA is TGTGCCATCAGTGACCCAGGAACGACCTATGGCTACACCTTC. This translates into CAISDPGTTYGYTF.

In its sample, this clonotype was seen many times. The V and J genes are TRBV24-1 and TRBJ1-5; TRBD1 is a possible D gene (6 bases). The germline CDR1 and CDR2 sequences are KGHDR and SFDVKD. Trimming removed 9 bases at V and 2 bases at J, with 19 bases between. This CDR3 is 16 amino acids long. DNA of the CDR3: TGTGCCACCGCGGCGGGGGGCTGGGTGGGCAATCAGCCCCAGCATTTT. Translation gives CATAAGGWVGNQPQHF.

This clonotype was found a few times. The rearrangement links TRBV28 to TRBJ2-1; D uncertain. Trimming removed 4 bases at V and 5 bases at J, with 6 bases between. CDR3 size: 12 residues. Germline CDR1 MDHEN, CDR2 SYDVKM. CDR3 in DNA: TGTGCCAGCAGTTGGCCTAACAATGAGCAGTTCTTC. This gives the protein CASSWPNNEQFF.

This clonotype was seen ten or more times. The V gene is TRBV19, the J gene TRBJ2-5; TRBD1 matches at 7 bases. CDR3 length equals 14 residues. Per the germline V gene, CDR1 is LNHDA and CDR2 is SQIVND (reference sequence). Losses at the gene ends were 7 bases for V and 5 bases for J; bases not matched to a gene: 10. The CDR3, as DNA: TGTGCCAGTAAAGAACAGGGGTTAGGGGAGACCCAGTACTTC. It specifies CASKEQGLGETQYF.

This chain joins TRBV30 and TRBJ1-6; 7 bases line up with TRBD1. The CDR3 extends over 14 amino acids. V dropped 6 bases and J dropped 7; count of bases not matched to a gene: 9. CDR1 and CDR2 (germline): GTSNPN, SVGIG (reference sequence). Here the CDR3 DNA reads TGTGCCTGCAGGAACAGGGACAGAAATTCACCCCTCCACTTT. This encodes CACRNRDRNSPLHF.

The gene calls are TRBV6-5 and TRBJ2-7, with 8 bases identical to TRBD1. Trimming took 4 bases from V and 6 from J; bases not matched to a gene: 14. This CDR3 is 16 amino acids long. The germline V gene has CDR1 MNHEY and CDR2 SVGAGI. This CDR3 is CASSSSGQGRTCEQYF. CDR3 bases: TGTGCCAGCAGTTCCTCAGGACAGGGAAGGACCTGCGAGCAGTACTTC.

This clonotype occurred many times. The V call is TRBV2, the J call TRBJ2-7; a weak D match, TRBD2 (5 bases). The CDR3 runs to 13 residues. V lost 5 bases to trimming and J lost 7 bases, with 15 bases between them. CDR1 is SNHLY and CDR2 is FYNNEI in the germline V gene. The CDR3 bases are TGTGCCAGCAGTTGGACTCGCGTCAAGGAGCAGTACTTC. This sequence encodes CASSWTRVKEQYF.

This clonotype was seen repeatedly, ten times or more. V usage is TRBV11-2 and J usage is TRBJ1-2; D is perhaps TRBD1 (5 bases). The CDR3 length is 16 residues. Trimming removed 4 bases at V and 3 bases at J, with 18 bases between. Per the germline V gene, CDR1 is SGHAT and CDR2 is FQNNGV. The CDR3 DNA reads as TGTGCCAGCAGCTCCGACCGGCGGACATTACACTATGGCTACACCTTC. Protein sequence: CASSSDRRTLHYGYTF.

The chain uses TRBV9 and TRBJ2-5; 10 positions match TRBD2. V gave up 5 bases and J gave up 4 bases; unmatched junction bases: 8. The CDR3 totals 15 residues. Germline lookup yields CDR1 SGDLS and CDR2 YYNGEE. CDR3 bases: TGTGCCAGCAGTCGCCTAGCGGGAGCAGGAGAGACCCAGTACTTC. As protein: CASSRLAGAGETQYF.

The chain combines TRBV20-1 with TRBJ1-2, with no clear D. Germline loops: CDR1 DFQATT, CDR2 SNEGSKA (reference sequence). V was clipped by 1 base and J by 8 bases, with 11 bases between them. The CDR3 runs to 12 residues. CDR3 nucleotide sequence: TGCAGTGCTAGAGCTGGGAATATAGGCTACACCTTC. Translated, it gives CSARAGNIGYTF.

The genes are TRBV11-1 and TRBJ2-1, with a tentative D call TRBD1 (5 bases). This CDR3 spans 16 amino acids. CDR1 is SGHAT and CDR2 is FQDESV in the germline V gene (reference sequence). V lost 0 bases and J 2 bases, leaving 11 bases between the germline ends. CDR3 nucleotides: TGTGCCAGCAGCTTAGCGAACGACAGAACCTACAATGAGCAGTTCTTC. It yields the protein CASSLANDRTYNEQFF.

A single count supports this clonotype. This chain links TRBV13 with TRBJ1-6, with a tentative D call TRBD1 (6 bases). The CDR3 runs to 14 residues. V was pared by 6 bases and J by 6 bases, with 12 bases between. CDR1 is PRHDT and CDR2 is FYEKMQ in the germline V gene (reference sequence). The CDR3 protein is CASSPDRINSPLHF. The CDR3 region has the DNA TGTGCCAGCAGTCCCGACAGGATTAATTCACCCCTCCACTTT.

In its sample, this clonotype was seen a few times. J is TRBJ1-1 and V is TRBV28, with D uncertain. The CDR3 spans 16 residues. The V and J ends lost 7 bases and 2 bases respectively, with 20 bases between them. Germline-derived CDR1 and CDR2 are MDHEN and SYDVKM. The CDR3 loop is CASTTLGVFINTEAFF. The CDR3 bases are TGTGCCAGCACTACATTGGGCGTTTTCATAAACACTGAAGCTTTCTTT.

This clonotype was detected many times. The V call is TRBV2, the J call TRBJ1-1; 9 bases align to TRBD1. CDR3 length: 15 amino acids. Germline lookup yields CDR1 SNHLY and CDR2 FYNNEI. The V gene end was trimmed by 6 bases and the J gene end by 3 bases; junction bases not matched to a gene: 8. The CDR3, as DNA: TGTGCCAGCAGCCGACAGGGGGTGAGGGACACTGAAGCTTTCTTT. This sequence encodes CASSRQGVRDTEAFF.

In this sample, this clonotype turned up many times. The CDR3 here is CASSAGLAPAYEQYF. The CDR3 nucleotides read TGTGCCAGCAGTGCGGGACTAGCGCCCGCCTACGAGCAGTACTTC. The chain recombines TRBV28 with TRBJ2-7; 10 positions agree with TRBD2. V lost 5 bases, J lost 2 bases, and 6 bases stayed unmatched. Germline CDR1 MDHEN, CDR2 SYDVKM. The CDR3 covers 15 residues.

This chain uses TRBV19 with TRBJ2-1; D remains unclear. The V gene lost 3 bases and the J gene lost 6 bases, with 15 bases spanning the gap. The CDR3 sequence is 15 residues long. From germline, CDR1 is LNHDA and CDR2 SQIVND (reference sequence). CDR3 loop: CASSILPVSLNEQFF. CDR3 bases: TGTGCCAGTAGTATTTTACCGGTGAGCCTCAATGAGCAGTTCTTC.

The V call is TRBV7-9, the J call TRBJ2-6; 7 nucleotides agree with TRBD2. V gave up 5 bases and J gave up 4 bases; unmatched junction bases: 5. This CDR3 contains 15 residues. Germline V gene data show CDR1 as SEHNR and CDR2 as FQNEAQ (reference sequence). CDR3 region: CASSPERGGANVLTF. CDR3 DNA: TGTGCCAGCAGCCCCGAGCGGGGAGGGGCCAACGTCCTGACTTTC.